The rows below give T cell receptor beta chains drawn from one sample of a study of T cell repertoires in cytomegalovirus infection. TCRdb called the reads again in MiXCR, with one record for every CDR3 protein. The sample lists hundreds of thousands of distinct CDR3 sequences; roughly 24% were seen once. Sequencing was performed on CD8+ T cells from PBMCs. Receptor source: a human donor in good health (CMV status not recorded). Some clones in this sample may be carry-over from other donors' samples. Both conserved end residues are trimmed from each CDR3. Each record gives: V gene, D gene, J gene, CDR3 length, CDR3 protein. A D gene is named only where the DNA matches it firmly.

TRBV10-3	-	TRBJ1-3	11	AIRLEPRDTIY
TRBV6-1	-	TRBJ2-4	12	ASITDGAKNIQY
TRBV15	-	TRBJ2-5	16	ATSRAQRVLPYQETQY
TRBV20-1	TRBD2	TRBJ2-7	12	SARVSSGAYEQY
TRBV5-6	-	TRBJ2-5	13	ASSPGYGLRKTQY
TRBV5-4	-	TRBJ2-2	9	ASSLAGELF
TRBV15	TRBD2	TRBJ2-1	15	ATSRTEGLAAYNEQF
TRBV7-6	TRBD2	TRBJ2-2	15	ASSPLASGGHTGELF
TRBV7-9	-	TRBJ2-3	12	ASSHLPTGDTQY
TRBV20-1	-	TRBJ1-1	11	SAEDPENTEAF
TRBV5-5	TRBD1	TRBJ1-1	13	ASRVRDRGDTEAF
TRBV28	-	TRBJ2-4	14	ASSLAWTIAKNIQY
TRBV20-1	TRBD1	TRBJ2-1	10	IGTGGYNEQF
TRBV12-3/TRBV12-4	-	TRBJ2-1	10	ASNSLMNEQF
TRBV7-6	-	TRBJ2-5	13	ASSSLGGLEETQY
TRBV2	-	TRBJ2-5	14	ASSERAVEGQETQY
TRBV7-2	-	TRBJ2-1	11	ASSLDRVNEQF
TRBV5-1	TRBD1	TRBJ2-7	13	ASSPGQGARDEQY
TRBV12-3/TRBV12-4	-	TRBJ2-7	11	ASSLHGLNEQY
TRBV6-1	TRBD1	TRBJ1-1	15	ASSHPPGQGADTEAF
TRBV6-1	-	TRBJ2-1	12	ASSELRGHNEQF
TRBV14	-	TRBJ2-1	12	ASSSALSDGGQF
TRBV6-6	TRBD2	TRBJ2-1	15	ASSYQAGGRIDNEQF
TRBV7-2	-	TRBJ1-1	11	ANSLVQGTEAF
TRBV7-4	TRBD1	TRBJ1-2	14	ASSLAEQGASIGYT
TRBV12-3/TRBV12-4	-	TRBJ2-7	11	ASTYGRGYEQY
TRBV7-6	TRBD1	TRBJ2-7	12	ASSSAGGKDEQY
TRBV20-1	TRBD2	TRBJ2-2	18	SARYRRGLAGPPNTGELF
TRBV12-3/TRBV12-4	-	TRBJ2-1	11	ASTPTLVDEQF
TRBV5-1	TRBD1	TRBJ1-1	13	ASSRTTGVNTEAF
TRBV7-2	TRBD1	TRBJ2-3	17	VSSLAEYQGTGFADTQY
TRBV7-2	-	TRBJ1-2	11	ASSLGPNRGYT
TRBV23-1	TRBD1	TRBJ2-2	14	ASSQSPDRVVGELF
TRBV29-1	-	TRBJ1-1	8	SVGLGGAF
TRBV3-1	-	TRBJ1-1	16	ASSRRLQVSRVNTEAF
TRBV6-4	TRBD1	TRBJ2-3	12	ASSDSTGADTQY
TRBV7-9	-	TRBJ1-2	12	ASSLVSGNYGYT
TRBV10-3	-	TRBJ2-2	14	AISRTGSSTYGELF
TRBV24-1	-	TRBJ1-2	9	ATDSGRGYT
TRBV7-2	TRBD2	TRBJ2-5	13	ASSFLAGGQETQY
TRBV6-2/TRBV6-3	-	TRBJ2-3	11	ASSEYRTDTQY
TRBV28	TRBD1	TRBJ2-1	14	ASSPPDRASYNEQF
TRBV19	TRBD1	TRBJ1-1	10	ASRTGGTEAF
TRBV7-6	-	TRBJ2-7	12	ASSLGGDSYEQY
TRBV20-1	-	TRBJ2-7	12	SARDVDSSYEQY
TRBV7-2	-	TRBJ2-3	17	ASSLARGGSNPSTDTQY